The T cell receptor beta chain under discussion was sequenced for a study of T cells in Graves' hyperthyroidism and ophthalmopathy. Overall study: Peripheral blood was taken when the disease was first diagnosed, before any treatment began. Study outcomes and limitations: Ophthalmopathy and stable hyperthyroidism were separated by a 13 V-J model. The majority of expanded thyroid clonotypes above 0.001 also appeared in blood.

Patients aged 18 to 65 with hyperthyroidism were newly diagnosed, with duration under 2 months. This clonotype was counted many times. As yet, its antigen is unknown. TCR beta CDR3 sequences were amplified from RNA transcripts. The HTBI set primed first-round TCR CDR3 RT-PCR. MiXCR, applied by TCRdb to the multiplex PCR reads, yields one record per CDR3 protein. The sample shows hundreds of thousands of distinct CDR3 sequences, around 15% of them seen only once. This CDR3 is built from 15 residues. Germline CDR1 reads KGHDR; CDR2 reads SFDVKD. V lost 3 bases and J lost 2, with 11 bases in between. V and J are TRBV24-1 and TRBJ2-3; possibly TRBD1 or TRBD2 for D (6 bases each). Source material: blood. The clonotype originates from a woman between 18 and 30 years old with Graves' hyperthyroidism. The CDR3 sequence: CATSDQGGLTDTQYF. The CDR3 coding sequence is TGTGCCACCAGTGATCAAGGGGGGCTCACAGATACGCAGTATTTT.